Each of the 28 T cell receptor beta chains below was sequenced from the same sample in a study of blood T cell repertoires in COVID-19. The repertoire was sequenced with immunoSEQ multiplex PCR; TCRdb's copy has only in-frame clones and lacks some. Among some 220,000 clones listed, 82% were seen once. Sequenced: peripheral blood. The source is a woman in her seventies with COVID-19, enrolled during active disease.

The gene calls are TRBV3-1 (or the pseudogene TRBV3-2) and TRBJ1-4; tentative D call: TRBD1 (6 bases). The CDR3 covers 15 residues. Deletions cut 4 bases from V and 3 bases from J, with 12 bases between. CDR1 is LGHDT and CDR2 is YNNKEL in the germline V gene (reference sequence). As DNA, the CDR3 is TGTGCCAGCAGCCCTACAGGGAGGGCTAATGAAAAACTGTTTTTT. Residues: CASSPTGRANEKLFF.

This clone was detected once. The chain couples TRBV6-6 to TRBJ1-4; TRBD1 matches at 9 bases. Trimming cost V 9 bases and J 8 bases; bases outside gene matches: 10. CDR3 length equals 14 residues. Germline V gene data show CDR1 as MNHNY and CDR2 as SVGAGI (reference sequence). CDR3 bases: TGTGCCAGTGTCCGGGGACAGGGTAACGAAAAACTGTTTTTT. Translation: CASVRGQGNEKLFF.

This chain connects TRBV15 to TRBJ2-2; possibly TRBD2 for D (5 bases). The CDR3 runs 15 residues. Germline CDR1 is LNHNV and CDR2 is YYDKDF (reference sequence). Trimming stripped 1 base from V and 2 bases from J, with 8 bases between. The CDR3 DNA reads TGTGCCACCAGCAGAGGCAGACTAAACACCGGGGAGCTGTTTTTT. It specifies CATSRGRLNTGELFF.

The rearrangement uses TRBV6-6 and TRBJ1-2, with D unclear. Trimming pared 5 bases from V and 7 bases from J, leaving 14 bases between. Germline CDR1 MNHNY, CDR2 SVGAGI (reference sequence). This CDR3 is built from 13 residues. CDR3 amino acids: CASSPSGGLGYTF. In DNA form, the CDR3 reads TGTGCCAGCAGTCCATCGGGAGGTCTTGGCTACACCTTC.

The CDR3 here is CASRESGYNEQFF. In nucleotides, the CDR3 is TGTGCCAGCAGGGAGAGTGGGTACAATGAGCAGTTCTTC. This rearrangement joins TRBV27 to TRBJ2-1; D call uncertain. With 6 bases removed from V and 4 bases from J, the gap between germline ends came to 10 bases. The germline CDR1 and CDR2 sequences are MNHEY and SMNVEV (reference sequence). The CDR3 contains 13 residues.

The chain joins TRBV5-4 to TRBJ1-1; 8 bases are a match to TRBD1. Germline V gene data show CDR1 as SGHNT and CDR2 as YYREEE (reference sequence). This CDR3 has 15 amino acids. V lost 2 bases, J lost 5 bases, and 8 bases stayed unmatched. CDR3 nucleotide sequence: TGTGCCAGCAGCTTCAGCGTCGACAGGGGAACTGAAGCTTTCTTT. This codes for CASSFSVDRGTEAFF.

CDR3 protein: CASSPLLGQETQYF. CDR3 coding DNA: TGTGCCAGCAGTCCTCTCCTCGGCCAAGAGACCCAGTACTTC. The V and J genes are TRBV2 and TRBJ2-5; D call uncertain. Germline assignment: CDR1 SNHLY and CDR2 FYNNEI. The germline V and J ends were trimmed by 5 bases and 1 base, with 11 bases remaining between them. CDR3 length equals 14 residues.

This chain connects TRBV5-4 to TRBJ2-5, with a possible D match to TRBD2 (5 bases). Deletions cut 1 base from V and 5 bases from J, with 12 bases between. CDR3 size: 14 residues. Per the germline V gene, CDR1 is SGHNT and CDR2 is YYREEE (reference sequence). The CDR3 region has the DNA TGTGCCAGCAGCTTGAATTGGGAGTGGGAGACCCAGTACTTC. Translation gives CASSLNWEWETQYF.

The chain is built from TRBV5-1 and TRBJ2-5, with TRBD2 matching 10 bases. The germline V gene encodes CDR1 SGHRS and CDR2 YFSETQ. V was clipped by 0 bases and J by 5 bases; unmatched bases: 7. This CDR3 is built from 16 residues. DNA for the CDR3: TGCGCCAGCAGCTTGGCGATAGCGGGAGGAGGGGAGACCCAGTACTTC. This translates into CASSLAIAGGGETQYF.

This sequence joins TRBV28 and TRBJ1-2, with D uncertain. This CDR3 has 14 amino acids. CDR1 and CDR2 from the germline V gene are MDHEN and SYDVKM. Trimming left V 5 bases short and J 2 bases short, with 12 bases between. The CDR3 bases are TGTGCCAGCAGTCAAGAGTCCCGAAACTATGGCTACACCTTC. Its translation is CASSQESRNYGYTF.

The rearrangement links TRBV11-2 to TRBJ2-7; no definite D call. The length of the CDR3 is 11 residues. V lost 4 bases and J lost 3, with 4 bases in between. Germline loops: CDR1 SGHAT, CDR2 FQNNGV. For the CDR3, the DNA is TGTGCCAGCAGCTCCGTCTACGAGCAGTACTTC. Translated, it gives CASSSVYEQYF.

The CDR3 spells CASSYTGGPNEQYF. The CDR3 DNA sequence: TGTGCCAGCAGTTACACAGGGGGACCTAACGAGCAGTACTTC. V is TRBV6-2 or TRBV6-3 and J is TRBJ2-7; 8 nucleotides agree with TRBD1. Germline V CDR1 and CDR2: MNHEY, SVGEGT. Trimming took 2 bases from V and 5 from J; bases not matched to a gene: 5. The CDR3 consists of 14 residues.

The chain uses TRBV6-5 and TRBJ2-7; 8 bases map to TRBD2. The CDR3 runs 15 residues. The V segment lost 7 bases and the J segment 4 bases; nucleotides outside the gene matches: 12. CDR1 and CDR2 from the germline V gene are MNHEY and SVGAGI. CDR3 residues: CASTSPASGSYEQYF. The CDR3 DNA is TGTGCCAGCACCTCCCCAGCCAGCGGGAGTTACGAGCAGTACTTC.

V and J are TRBV2 and TRBJ2-7, with 7 positions matching TRBD2. Germline V gives CDR1 SNHLY, CDR2 FYNNEI. V lost 2 bases and J lost 4; bases outside the gene matches: 2. This CDR3 is 13 amino acids long. The CDR3 DNA follows: TGTGCCAGCAGTGAACTCGGGAGGTACGAGCAGTACTTC. This codes for CASSELGRYEQYF. The whole variable domain, remainder taken from reference TRBV2 and TRBJ2-7, is EPEVTQTPSHQVTQMGQEVILRCVPISNHLYFYWYRQILGQKVEFLVSFYNNEISEKSEIFDDQFSVERPDGSNFTLKIRSTKLEDSAMYFCASSELGRYEQYFGPGTRLTVT.

The rearrangement uses TRBV25-1 and TRBJ2-1; no clear D gene. The CDR3 runs to 14 residues. V was trimmed by 4 bases and J by 4 bases, leaving 11 bases between them. Per germline, CDR1 MGHDK and CDR2 SYGVNS. CDR3 sequence (DNA): TGTGCCAGCAGTGGTTGGGCTGGGTACAATGAGCAGTTCTTC. This sequence encodes CASSGWAGYNEQFF.

This chain connects TRBV4-2 to TRBJ2-5, with 7 bases aligning to TRBD2. The V and J ends lost 4 bases and 5 bases, in that order; junction bases with no gene match: 13. The CDR3 length is 16 residues. Germline V gene lookup returns CDR1 LGHNA and CDR2 YNFKEQ. Here the CDR3 reads CASSPGLVERGETQYF. CDR3 nucleotide sequence: TGTGCCAGCAGCCCCGGACTAGTGGAGAGGGGCGAGACCCAGTACTTC.

V gene TRBV5-1 combines with J gene TRBJ1-3; 7 positions agree with TRBD1. The CDR3 has 15 amino acids. V shed 0 bases, J shed 3 bases, and the junction held 3 bases outside the gene matches. Germline CDR1 is SGHRS and CDR2 is YFSETQ. The CDR3 DNA reads as TGCGCCAGCAGCTTGGCAACAGGGGTTGGAAACACCATATATTTT. This translates into CASSLATGVGNTIYF.

This rearrangement joins TRBV2 to TRBJ2-3; D remains unclear. This CDR3 has 12 residues. The V gene's germline CDR1 is SNHLY and CDR2 FYNNEI. V lost 6 bases and J 8 bases, leaving 12 bases between the germline ends. CDR3 protein: CASSTSLSTQYF. CDR3 nucleotides: TGTGCCAGCAGCACCTCACTAAGTACGCAGTATTTT.

The chain is built from TRBV3-1 (or the pseudogene TRBV3-2) and TRBJ2-5, with D perhaps matching TRBD2 (7 bases). V shed 5 bases and J shed 2 bases, with 33 bases lying between them. Germline V gene lookup returns CDR1 LGHDT and CDR2 YNNKEL (reference sequence). This CDR3 has 21 amino acids. CDR3 coding DNA: TGTGCCAGCAGCAAACACGACTTAAGACCGCGCGGGAGAGGGGGTCAAGAGACCCAGTACTTC. Protein: CASSKHDLRPRGRGGQETQYF.

The count of this clone is one. V is TRBV5-6 and J is TRBJ1-4; 7 nucleotides match TRBD1. Germline CDR1 and CDR2: SGHDT and YYEEEE. The junction had 2 bases not matched to a gene; V was cut back by 4 bases and J by 8 bases. The CDR3 totals 12 residues. The CDR3 region has the DNA TGTGCCAGCAGCCTAGGGGGCGAAAAACTGTTTTTT. Translating gives CASSLGGEKLFF.

In nucleotides, the CDR3 is TGTGCCAGTAGTATAGATCTAGATCAGCCCCAGCATTTT. Its protein product is CASSIDLDQPQHF. The rearrangement joins TRBV19 to TRBJ1-5, with unresolved D. Deletions cut 0 bases from V and 5 bases from J, with 5 bases between. This CDR3 region has 13 residues. Per the germline V gene, CDR1 is LNHDA and CDR2 is SQIVND (reference sequence).

The V and J genes are TRBV5-1 and TRBJ2-1; tentative D call: TRBD1 (6 bases). CDR3 length equals 14 residues. Trimming shortened V by 4 bases and J by 9 bases, and 17 bases separated the two germline ends. CDR1 is SGHRS and CDR2 is YFSETQ in the germline V gene. CDR3 sequence (DNA): TGCGCCAGCAGCCCGAGCCAGGGGCCGGGTGAGCAGTTCTTC. Protein sequence: CASSPSQGPGEQFF.

This clone was counted a few times. CDR3 region: CASSSGQGARYEKLFF. DNA of the CDR3: TGTGCCAGCAGTTCGGGACAGGGGGCACGTTATGAAAAACTGTTTTTT. The V gene is TRBV7-8, the J gene TRBJ1-4; 12 bases align to TRBD1. The germline V gene encodes CDR1 SGHVS and CDR2 FQNEAQ. The V segment lost 6 bases and the J segment 6 bases; nucleotides outside the gene matches: 8. This CDR3 region has 16 residues.

In nucleotides, the CDR3 is TGTGCCAGCAGTTACCGTGGACAGCTTGAAGCTTTCTTT. Translation gives CASSYRGQLEAFF. The chain employs TRBV6-5 and TRBJ1-1; tentative D call: TRBD1 (6 bases). The germline V gene has CDR1 MNHEY and CDR2 SVGAGI. The CDR3 is 13 amino acids. The V and J ends lost 2 bases and 7 bases respectively, with 11 bases between them.

V usage is TRBV7-3 and J usage is TRBJ1-2; 11 nucleotides align to TRBD1. Germline CDR1 reads SGHTA; CDR2 reads FQGTGA. This CDR3 region has 14 residues. The V and J ends lost 4 bases and 7 bases, in that order; junction bases with no gene match: 5. The CDR3 sequence is CASSSGQGAGGYTF. The CDR3, as DNA: TGTGCCAGCAGCTCTGGACAGGGGGCAGGTGGCTACACCTTC.

The chain has TRBV19 and TRBJ1-6; 9 bases are a match to TRBD1. The CDR3 totals 15 residues. The germline CDR1 and CDR2 sequences are LNHDA and SQIVND (reference sequence). V dropped 4 bases and J dropped 10; count of bases not matched to a gene: 8. The CDR3 loop reads CASSRTGTGKSPLHF. The CDR3 nucleotides read TGTGCCAGTAGTAGAACCGGGACAGGGAAATCACCCCTCCACTTT.

V and J are TRBV7-9 and TRBJ2-7; D not resolved. Trimming removed 5 bases from V and 0 bases from J, with 8 bases in between. In germline, CDR1 is SEHNR, CDR2 FQNEAQ (reference sequence). CDR3 length: 13 residues. The CDR3, as DNA: TGTGCCAGCAGCCGGAGTTACTCCTACGAGCAGTACTTC. Translated, it gives CASSRSYSYEQYF.

The chain carries TRBV29-1 and TRBJ2-7, with 9 positions matching TRBD2. The germline V gene has CDR1 SQVTM and CDR2 ANQGSEA. The CDR3 loop spans 15 amino acids. J was trimmed by 5 bases and V by 3 bases; bases with no gene match: 11. Here the CDR3 DNA reads TGCAGCGTTGAGATTGGGCTAGCGGGAACGAACGAGCAGTACTTC. Its translation is CSVEIGLAGTNEQYF.